A selection of T cell receptor beta chains follows, all from one sample in a study of T cells expressing NK-cell markers. TCRdb reanalyzed the 5' RACE reads and collapses them to one entry per CDR3 protein, without DNA. This table holds roughly 420,000 distinct CDR3 sequences. Sequenced sample: blood T cells: a sorted CD56 or NKG2C T cell subset, CD4+ or CD8+ T cells, or bulk PBMC T cells (not recorded which). These receptors came from a woman between 18 and 69 years old in good health. The CDR3 runs from the conserved cysteine through the conserved F or W.

J gene: TRBJ2-7; V gene: TRBV20-1; CDR3 protein: CSASTSGIYEQYF
J gene: TRBJ2-7; V gene: TRBV12-3/TRBV12-4; CDR3 protein: CASSSPDKYYEQYF
J gene: TRBJ2-1; V gene: TRBV4-3; CDR3 protein: CASSLDPGNEQFF
J gene: TRBJ2-5; V gene: TRBV5-4; CDR3 protein: CASSLGGHVEETQYF
J gene: TRBJ1-6; V gene: TRBV28; CDR3 protein: CASRSGSLGSPLHF
J gene: TRBJ2-1; V gene: TRBV5-1; CDR3 protein: CASSPGLGGNGEQLF
J gene: TRBJ2-7; V gene: TRBV20-1; CDR3 protein: CSAPLAGVHEQYF
J gene: TRBJ1-5; V gene: TRBV12-3/TRBV12-4; CDR3 protein: CASRGSGNQPQHF
J gene: TRBJ2-3; V gene: TRBV5-1; CDR3 protein: CASSPPPWDTQYF
J gene: TRBJ2-5; V gene: TRBV19; CDR3 protein: CASSITPGMQETQYF
J gene: TRBJ2-2; V gene: TRBV4-2; CDR3 protein: CASSQEVGQGDGELFF
J gene: TRBJ1-5; V gene: TRBV2; CDR3 protein: CASSDYQPQHF
J gene: TRBJ2-7; V gene: TRBV19; CDR3 protein: CASSIGQGGRYEQYF
J gene: TRBJ1-1; V gene: TRBV29-1; CDR3 protein: CSGYRDQNTEAFF
J gene: TRBJ1-2; V gene: TRBV20-1; CDR3 protein: CSAQHPGTGEGYGYTF
J gene: TRBJ2-7; V gene: TRBV20-1; CDR3 protein: CSARDGYRVEDEQYF
J gene: TRBJ1-2; V gene: TRBV29-1; CDR3 protein: CSGRSANYGYTF
J gene: TRBJ2-2; V gene: TRBV29-1; CDR3 protein: CSVESGTTGELFF
J gene: TRBJ2-1; V gene: TRBV29-1; CDR3 protein: CSVEAPRGEQFF
J gene: TRBJ2-2; V gene: TRBV20-1; CDR3 protein: CSTYLGLNTGELFF
J gene: TRBJ2-3; V gene: TRBV11-2; CDR3 protein: CASPNPGLAGAVTDTQYF
J gene: TRBJ2-2; V gene: TRBV12-3/TRBV12-4; CDR3 protein: CASTDLRGRKELFF
J gene: TRBJ2-2; V gene: TRBV24-1; CDR3 protein: CATSDPDRLGGELFF
J gene: TRBJ1-5; V gene: TRBV2; CDR3 protein: CASSKGQGDQPQHF
J gene: TRBJ2-6; V gene: TRBV11-1; CDR3 protein: CASSLDWRSSSGANVLTF
J gene: TRBJ2-5; V gene: TRBV20-1; CDR3 protein: CSARISHPGKTQYF
J gene: TRBJ1-2; V gene: TRBV12-3/TRBV12-4; CDR3 protein: CASRPTGGVVNYGYTF
J gene: TRBJ1-5; V gene: TRBV12-3/TRBV12-4; CDR3 protein: CASRLRGVNQPQHF
J gene: TRBJ1-6; V gene: TRBV19; CDR3 protein: CASNYGVDNSPLHF
J gene: TRBJ2-5; V gene: TRBV10-3; CDR3 protein: CAIRDRGEETQYF
J gene: TRBJ1-1; V gene: TRBV12-3/TRBV12-4; CDR3 protein: CASGKEGDTEAFF
J gene: TRBJ2-1; V gene: TRBV20-1; CDR3 protein: CSAMTSGPYNEQFF
J gene: TRBJ2-2; V gene: TRBV20-1; CDR3 protein: CSAPKETVNTGELFF
J gene: TRBJ1-5; V gene: TRBV7-2; CDR3 protein: CASSRDRGRQPQHF
J gene: TRBJ1-2; V gene: TRBV7-3; CDR3 protein: CASSLPGGYGYTF
J gene: TRBJ2-3; V gene: TRBV5-1; CDR3 protein: CASSLGRRTGFTDTQYF
J gene: TRBJ1-2; V gene: TRBV7-9; CDR3 protein: CASSLARQAYGYTF
J gene: TRBJ1-1; V gene: TRBV7-2; CDR3 protein: CASSLGARANTEAFF
J gene: TRBJ2-3; V gene: TRBV10-3; CDR3 protein: CAIRGVGWDSGQYF
J gene: TRBJ1-6; V gene: TRBV12-3/TRBV12-4; CDR3 protein: CASSLAQGPSRSYNSPLHF
J gene: TRBJ2-5; V gene: TRBV10-3; CDR3 protein: CAISESGTSGHQYF
J gene: TRBJ1-1; V gene: TRBV6-5; CDR3 protein: CASSYSRGGDTEAFF
J gene: TRBJ2-2; V gene: TRBV5-1; CDR3 protein: CASSLGPSGSNTGELFF
J gene: TRBJ2-7; V gene: TRBV12-3/TRBV12-4; CDR3 protein: CASSSTKTGSYEQYF
J gene: TRBJ1-1; V gene: TRBV7-9; CDR3 protein: CASREQGGENTEAFF
J gene: TRBJ2-5; V gene: TRBV30; CDR3 protein: CAWSVGFTQYF
J gene: TRBJ2-3; V gene: TRBV24-1; CDR3 protein: CATSDPSSTQYF
J gene: TRBJ2-7; V gene: TRBV12-3/TRBV12-4; CDR3 protein: CASTTRRPGSSEQYF
J gene: TRBJ2-2; V gene: TRBV7-8; CDR3 protein: CASSFPRLAGSGELFF
J gene: TRBJ2-7; V gene: TRBV4-3; CDR3 protein: CASSQSAASNEQYF
J gene: TRBJ2-3; V gene: TRBV7-9; CDR3 protein: CASSALGTDTQYF